This TCR beta chain was profiled in a study (dated by TCRdb to between 2014 and 2017). In the study overall: The study examined whether tumor-infiltrating Tregs in breast cancer are drawn from blood Tregs or arise in situ by conversion from other CD4+ T cell subsets.

Study-level results and caveats: The validation in the larger cohort was limited to a single TCR beta V-J rearrangement instead of whole repertoires. The greatest overlap of tumor-infiltrating Treg TCR alpha and beta sequences was with tumor naive CD4+ T cells, followed next by blood naive CD4+ T cells. Tumor memory CD4+ T cell TCR gene usage clustered with blood and lymph node memory CD4+ cells and lymph node naive CD4+ cells.

The CDR3 numbers 14 residues from cysteine through phenylalanine. The entry retains the CDR3 DNA only, 42 bases that are in frame from base 1. The germline V gene yields SGHRS for CDR1 and YFSETQ for CDR2. The V end loses 0 bases and the J end loses 0 bases, and a stretch of 6 bases separates them. The Miltenyi Naive CD4+ T Cell Isolation kit was used to purify naive CD4+ T cells, and Tregs were depleted with CD25 microbeads. Tregs, naive and memory CD4+ T cells from tumor, blood and ipsilateral draining lymph nodes of about five breast cancer patients underwent full-length TCR alpha and beta sequencing. Ficoll density gradient centrifugation was used to isolate mononuclear cells from either lymph nodes or less than 55 ml of peripheral blood. A purity exceeding 90% was confirmed by FACS for the sorted cell populations. Amplification of full-length TCR variable regions was done by 5' RACE PCR using constant-region reverse primers, and this step was followed by semi-nested PCR with Nested Universal Primer A. The ReliaPrep RNA Cell Miniprep System was used to extract total RNA, which was then reverse transcribed into 5'RACE-ready cDNA with the SMARTer RACE 5'/3' Kit. An Illumina MiSeq was used to sequence the full-length TCR alpha and beta libraries, which had been barcoded with multiplex adaptors. The paper's data handling went like this. Sequencing data were pooled across the five patients for each of nine subset-tissue groups and compared by unsupervised clustering of TCR gene usage. Repertoire similarity was calculated with the Morisita-Horn index, weighting shared sequences by their contribution to each repertoire. TCRdb reanalyzed the raw reads on its own, using fastp at Q25 for trimming and MiXCR for clone calling, and kept in-frame beta chains. All rows with the same CDR3 protein become a single entry with the most common DNA and genes. The V and J calls shown here were made by TCRdb, not taken from the authors' results. For this sample the table gives under 60,000 distinct CDR3 sequences, of which roughly 30% were detected only once. Roughly 1.9% of the sample is in the top ten clones.

Concerning this clonotype: Its antigen is unknown. There are no base qualities to consult, and no much larger clone falls within one base.

The clonotype originates from a female donor with breast cancer. The chain joins TRBV5-1 to TRBJ1-1, with no confident D gene call. Sequencing input: naive CD4+ T cells sorted from blood. Per the publication, the cell subset or site label means: naive CD4+ T cells, CD4+CD45RA+CD25-. The DNA sequence reads TGCGCCAGCAGCTTGGAGGCGGTGAACACTGAAGCTTTCTTT. Translated, this gives CASSLEAVNTEAFF.